The 30 T cell receptor beta chains given below trace back to one sample, sequenced in a study of response to subunit inactivated influenza vaccine. MiXCR, applied by TCRdb to the RT-PCR reads, yields one record per CDR3 protein. In the table there are about 310,000 distinct CDR3 sequences, 21% of which are singletons. Sequenced material: PBMCs from blood, taken approximately 20 months after vaccination. The receptors shown here come from a man aged 50 to 69 who received an inactivated influenza vaccine.

In its sample, this clonotype was seen a few times. The V gene is TRBV12-3 or TRBV12-4, the J gene TRBJ2-7; D gene uncertain. Trimming pared 7 bases from V and 3 bases from J, leaving 10 bases between. The CDR3 is 12 amino acids. CDR3 nucleotides: TGTGCCAGCACCTCCTTTTACTACGAGCAGTACTTC. This sequence encodes CASTSFYYEQYF.

The table lists this clonotype with a few counts. This chain connects TRBV2 to TRBJ2-1, with no clear D. CDR1 is SNHLY, CDR2 FYNNEI, per germline. Trimming took off 7 bases at V and 6 bases at J, with 13 bases between the two ends. The CDR3 loop spans 13 amino acids. This CDR3 is CASKVDRPNEQFF. The CDR3 region has the DNA TGTGCCAGCAAGGTAGATCGGCCCAATGAGCAGTTCTTC.

The rearrangement links TRBV19 to TRBJ1-1, with a possible D match to TRBD1 (6 bases). The CDR3 spans 14 residues. CDR1 is LNHDA and CDR2 is SQIVND in the germline V gene (reference sequence). V was clipped by 6 bases and J by 1 base, with 12 bases between them. Written as DNA, the CDR3 is TGTGCCAGTAGCCAGATGGGACAGAACACTGAAGCTTTCTTT. It specifies CASSQMGQNTEAFF.

This clonotype was picked up a small number of times. The V gene is TRBV15, the J gene TRBJ2-4, with 7 bases matching TRBD1. The CDR3 has 15 amino acids. The V gene's germline CDR1 is LNHNV and CDR2 YYDKDF (reference sequence). With V trimmed by 4 bases and J by 3 bases, 6 bases remained unmatched. The DNA of the CDR3 is TGTGCCACCAGCACAGGACAGGCGGGCAAAAACATTCAGTACTTC. Amino acids: CATSTGQAGKNIQYF. The whole variable domain, remainder taken from reference TRBV15 and TRBJ2-4, is DAMVIQNPRYQVTQFGKPVTLSCSQTLNHNVMYWYQQKSSQAPKLLFHYYDKDFNNEADTPDNFQSRRPNTSFCFLDIRSPGLGDTAMYLCATSTGQAGKNIQYFGAGTRLSVL.

The chain combines TRBV5-1 with TRBJ1-1; the D is unclear. The CDR3 is made up of 14 amino acids. Germline V gives CDR1 SGHRS, CDR2 YFSETQ. Trimming took off 0 bases at V and 2 bases at J, with 8 bases between the two ends. The CDR3 sequence is CASSLGKENTEAFF. CDR3 in DNA: TGCGCCAGCAGCTTGGGGAAGGAAAACACTGAAGCTTTCTTT. The whole variable domain, filled in from reference TRBV5-1 and TRBJ1-1, reads KAGVTQTPRYLIKTRGQQVTLSCSPISGHRSVSWYQQTPGQGLQFLFEYFSETQRNKGNFPGRFSGRQFSNSRSEMNVSTLELGDSALYLCASSLGKENTEAFFGQGTRLTVV.

Of note for this clonotype: The junction differs from germline at one of its ends, possibly a read error. The chain is built from TRBV11-2 and TRBJ1-3, with no clear D. Germline assignment: CDR1 SGHAT and CDR2 FQNNGV. There are 13 residues in the CDR3. For the CDR3, the DNA is TGTGCCAGCAGAGATAGCTCTGGAACCACCATATATTTT. Encoded protein: CASRDSSGTTIYF.

In this sample, this clonotype turned up many times. This chain joins TRBV12-3 or TRBV12-4 and TRBJ1-4; D gene ambiguous. V was shortened by 1 base and J by 0 bases, with 9 bases between the two germline ends. CDR3 length: 16 residues. CDR3 DNA: TGTGCCAGCAGTTTAGAGCAGGCCGCAACTAATGAAAAACTGTTTTTT. It encodes CASSLEQAATNEKLFF.

This clonotype was seen only a few times. This sequence joins TRBV29-1 and TRBJ1-2, with a weak D call TRBD1 (5 bases). CDR3 length: 13 amino acids. V shed 4 bases and J shed 3 bases, with 12 bases lying between them. CDR1 and CDR2 from the germline V gene are SQVTM and ANQGSEA. The CDR3 here is CSVGTSLDYGYTF. The CDR3 region has the DNA TGCAGCGTTGGGACATCGCTAGACTATGGCTACACCTTC.

This chain links TRBV4-3 with TRBJ1-6, with unresolved D. The V end lost 0 bases, the J end lost 7 bases, and 10 bases lay between the germline ends. Germline assignment: CDR1 LGHNA and CDR2 YSLEER. There are 15 residues in the CDR3. Here the CDR3 DNA reads TGCGCCAGCAGCCAAGAATCCGCAGAAAATTCACCCCTCCACTTT. Encoded protein: CASSQESAENSPLHF.

The rearrangement uses TRBV6-5 and TRBJ1-2; no reliable D call. This CDR3 comprises 13 residues. From germline, CDR1 is MNHEY and CDR2 SVGAGI. V gave up 2 bases and J gave up 7 bases, with 11 bases separating them. CDR3 sequence reads: CASSYQYRGGYTF. CDR3 in DNA: TGTGCCAGCAGTTACCAGTATCGGGGTGGCTACACCTTC.

DNA of the CDR3: TGCGCCAGCAGCTTGTGGGGGGGCACAGATACGCAGTATTTT. Protein sequence: CASSLWGGTDTQYF. This chain connects TRBV5-1 to TRBJ2-3; weak D call: TRBD2 (6 bases). The CDR3 length is 14 residues. The germline V and J ends were trimmed by 1 base and 1 base, with 7 bases remaining between them. Germline V gene sequence: CDR1 SGHRS, CDR2 YFSETQ.

This clonotype showed up many times. V gene TRBV20-1 combines with J gene TRBJ1-2; maybe TRBD1 (5 bases). There are 14 residues in the CDR3. V was shortened by 0 bases and J by 8 bases, with 16 bases between the two germline ends. Germline V gene sequence: CDR1 DFQATT, CDR2 SNEGSKA (reference sequence). CDR3 nucleotide sequence: TGCAGTGCTAGAGATCATCGGGGCCCCCAGGGCTACACCTTC. This sequence encodes CSARDHRGPQGYTF.

The rearrangement joins TRBV7-9 to TRBJ2-4, with D unclear. CDR1 SEHNR and CDR2 FQNEAQ come from the germline V gene (reference sequence). This CDR3 has 13 residues. V lost 7 bases and J 0 bases, leaving 7 bases between the germline ends. CDR3 DNA sequence: TGTGCCAGCACCGAATTAGCCAAAAACATTCAGTACTTC. Its translation is CASTELAKNIQYF.

This clonotype was seen only a few times. The chain is built from TRBV20-1 and TRBJ2-1; D is unclear. This CDR3 spans 11 amino acids. The germline V gene has CDR1 DFQATT and CDR2 SNEGSKA (reference sequence). Trimming left V 0 bases short and J 5 bases short, with 2 bases between. The CDR3 loop reads CSARDDNEQFF. CDR3 bases: TGCAGTGCTAGAGATGACAATGAGCAGTTCTTC.

This clonotype was counted only a few times. CDR3 amino acids: CASRGLAETQYF. CDR3 nucleotides: TGTGCCAGCAGGGGACTAGCAGAGACCCAGTACTTC. The genes are TRBV12-3 or TRBV12-4 and TRBJ2-5, with 9 bases lining up with TRBD2. J lost 4 bases, V lost 6 bases, and 0 bases had no gene match. This CDR3 is built from 12 residues.

This clonotype has just a few counts. The chain combines TRBV21-1 with TRBJ1-2; the DNA was not compared with TRBD1, the D call given in the table. TRBV21-1 is a pseudogene. The CDR3 loop spans 15 amino acids. In DNA, the CDR3 is TGTGCCAGCAGACCGACAGGGGCGCCCGACTATGGCTACACCTTC. As protein: CASRPTGAPDYGYTF.

The chain couples TRBV4-3 to TRBJ2-7, with TRBD1 matching over 10 bases. V gave up 3 bases and J gave up 2 bases; unmatched junction bases: 4. Germline V gene sequence: CDR1 LGHNA, CDR2 YSLEER. The length of the CDR3 is 15 residues. CDR3 nucleotide sequence: TGCGCCAGCAGCCAGACCGGGACAGGGGCCTACGAGCAGTACTTC. This codes for CASSQTGTGAYEQYF.

V and J are TRBV3-1 and TRBJ1-2; the D is unclear. Trimming left V 3 bases short and J 4 bases short, with 12 bases between. This CDR3 contains 14 residues. The V gene's germline CDR1 is LGHDT and CDR2 YNNKEL (reference sequence). The CDR3 spells CASSQGEGSYGYTF. CDR3 bases: TGTGCCAGCAGCCAGGGTGAAGGGTCCTATGGCTACACCTTC.

The table lists this clonotype with a few counts. The CDR3 loop reads CAITQGSYNSPLHF. For the CDR3, the DNA is TGTGCCATCACGCAGGGAAGCTATAATTCACCCCTCCACTTT. The chain has TRBV10-3 and TRBJ1-6, with a possible D match to TRBD1 (5 bases). Between the trimmed V and J ends, which lost 7 bases and 3 bases, there was a span of 10 bases. Germline V CDR1 and CDR2: ENHRY, SYGVKD. The CDR3 runs 14 residues.

The chain couples TRBV12-3 or TRBV12-4 to TRBJ2-3; 8 positions match TRBD1. CDR3 size: 13 residues. The V segment lost 10 bases and the J segment 3 bases; nucleotides outside the gene matches: 6. CDR3 amino acids: CATRTGMTDTQYF. CDR3 sequence (DNA): TGTGCCACTCGGACAGGGATGACAGATACGCAGTATTTT.

This clonotype occurred a few times. The V gene is TRBV7-3, the J gene TRBJ1-1, with D uncertain. The ends were cut back, 6 bases at V and 5 bases at J, with 16 bases in the middle. Germline loops: CDR1 SGHTA, CDR2 FQGTGA. This CDR3 is 14 amino acids long. The CDR3, as DNA: TGTGCCAGCAGACAGACCGCCTTAAATACTGAAGCTTTCTTT. It translates to CASRQTALNTEAFF.

This clonotype was counted ten times or more. V usage is TRBV12-3 or TRBV12-4 and J usage is TRBJ1-5, with 7 bases matching TRBD1. The CDR3 has 14 amino acids. The junction had 11 bases not matched to a gene; V was cut back by 6 bases and J by 9 bases. The CDR3 here is CASRQGPESSPQHF. The CDR3 nucleotides are TGTGCCAGCAGACAGGGGCCAGAAAGTTCGCCCCAGCATTTT.

The chain joins TRBV9 to TRBJ2-1; 12 bases fit TRBD2. The germline V gene has CDR1 SGDLS and CDR2 YYNGEE. The trim removed 4 bases at V and 4 bases at J, leaving 18 bases unmatched. The CDR3 is 20 amino acids. CDR3 residues: CASSIGPGLAGREGYNEQFF. In DNA form, the CDR3 reads TGTGCCAGCAGCATAGGACCGGGACTAGCGGGTAGGGAGGGGTACAATGAGCAGTTCTTC.

J is TRBJ1-4 and V is TRBV7-9; TRBD1 agrees at 7 bases. CDR3 size: 14 residues. Germline V gene data show CDR1 as SEHNR and CDR2 as FQNEAQ (reference sequence). V shed 8 bases and J 4 bases; nucleotides not matched to a gene: 7. The CDR3 spells CASGQDGHNEKLFF. DNA of the CDR3: TGTGCCAGCGGACAGGACGGTCATAATGAAAAACTGTTTTTT.

The sample holds a few counts of this clonotype. This sequence joins TRBV28 and TRBJ1-5; no firm D call. Germline CDR1 reads MDHEN; CDR2 reads SYDVKM. V was shortened by 6 bases and J by 4 bases, with 7 bases between the two germline ends. The CDR3 runs to 12 residues. The CDR3 reads CASRARNQPQHF. CDR3 DNA sequence: TGTGCCAGCAGGGCACGGAATCAGCCCCAGCATTTT.

The chain combines TRBV5-6 with TRBJ2-3; TRBD2 aligns across 13 bases. Losses at the gene ends were 4 bases for V and 6 bases for J; bases not matched to a gene: 5. CDR3 length: 15 residues. Per germline, CDR1 SGHDT and CDR2 YYEEEE. In DNA, the CDR3 is TGTGCCAGCAGCCAGACTAGCGGGGGGTATGATACGCAGTATTTT. Translation gives CASSQTSGGYDTQYF.

The chain recombines TRBV29-1 with TRBJ2-5; 8 bases fit TRBD1. The ends lost 5 bases at V and 2 bases at J; junction bases unmatched: 7. The CDR3 sequence is 14 residues long. The V gene's germline CDR1 is SQVTM and CDR2 ANQGSEA. The CDR3 DNA follows: TGCAGCGTTCTGGCAGGGGGCTCTCAAGAGACCCAGTACTTC. Translating gives CSVLAGGSQETQYF.

The sample holds a few counts of this clonotype. The V call is TRBV4-1, the J call TRBJ1-4, with unresolved D. The CDR3 length is 15 residues. Trimming took off 1 base at V and 7 bases at J, with 13 bases between the two ends. Germline lookup yields CDR1 MGHRA and CDR2 YSYEKL. The CDR3 sequence is CASSQATGVGEKLFF. CDR3 DNA: TGCGCCAGCAGCCAAGCTACCGGAGTCGGTGAAAAACTGTTTTTT.

This clonotype has at least ten counts. V gene TRBV6-5 combines with J gene TRBJ1-2; D gene uncertain. CDR3 size: 16 residues. Trimming shortened V by 2 bases and J by 0 bases, and 13 bases separated the two germline ends. Per the germline V gene, CDR1 is MNHEY and CDR2 is SVGAGI. The CDR3 here is CASSYHARAANYGYTF. CDR3 coding DNA: TGTGCCAGCAGTTACCACGCGCGAGCAGCTAACTATGGCTACACCTTC.

V usage is TRBV6-2 or TRBV6-3 and J usage is TRBJ2-1, with a weak D call TRBD1 (6 bases). V gave up 6 bases and J gave up 4 bases, with 16 bases separating them. The CDR3 sequence is 15 residues long. CDR1 and CDR2 from the germline V gene are MNHEY and SVGEGT. The CDR3 here is CASRTPAGVYNEQFF. The CDR3 coding sequence is TGTGCCAGCAGGACACCGGCAGGGGTGTACAATGAGCAGTTCTTC.